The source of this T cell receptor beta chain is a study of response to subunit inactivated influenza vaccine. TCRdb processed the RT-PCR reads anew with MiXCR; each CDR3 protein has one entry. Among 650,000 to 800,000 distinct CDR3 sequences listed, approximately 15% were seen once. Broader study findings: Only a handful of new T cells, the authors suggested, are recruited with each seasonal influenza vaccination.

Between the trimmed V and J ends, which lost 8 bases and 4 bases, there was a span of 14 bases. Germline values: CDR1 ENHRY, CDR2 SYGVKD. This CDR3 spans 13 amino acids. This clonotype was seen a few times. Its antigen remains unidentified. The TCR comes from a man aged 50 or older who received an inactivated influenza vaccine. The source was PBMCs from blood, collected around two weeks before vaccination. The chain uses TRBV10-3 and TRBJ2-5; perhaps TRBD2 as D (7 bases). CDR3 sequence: CAIGGGGRETQYF. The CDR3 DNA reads TGTGCCATCGGGGGAGGGGGGCGAGAGACCCAGTACTTC.